This TCR beta chain was recovered during a study of neurological immune-mediated disorders. Whole-study results and caveats: No CDR3 amino acid sequences were shared by expanded clones across subjects, suggesting private repertoires in all groups. Falling below healthy controls, multiple sclerosis showed the least TCR clonal expansion, while HTLV-1-associated myelopathy showed the most.

A total of 2 million PBMCs stored at -80 degrees C provided the unsorted libraries. cDNA was made by 5'RACE with 10-nucleotide random UMIs. TCRdb redid the calling of the 5' RACE reads with MiXCR, one entry per CDR3 protein. This table holds some 37,000 distinct CDR3 sequences, 13% to 15% found once. This clonotype was observed many times. Its antigen is unidentified. Source material: PBMCs. The receptor was isolated from a woman in her forties or fifties with HTLV-1-associated myelopathy (HAM/TSP).

Written as DNA, the CDR3 is TGCAGTGCTTCCTTTGCCTCGACAGGGAGCACTGAAGCTTTCTTT. Amino acids: CSASFASTGSTEAFF. The chain recombines TRBV20-1 with TRBJ1-1, with TRBD1 matching over 7 bases. The CDR3 runs 15 residues. Germline V lookup: CDR1 DFQATT, CDR2 SNEGSKA (reference sequence). With V trimmed by 5 bases and J by 4 bases, 13 bases remained unmatched.